A single sample is the source of the 25 T cell receptor beta chains below, sequenced in a study of T cell responses to AZD1222 COVID-19 vaccine. TCRdb's table, derived via immunoSEQ multiplex PCR, lists solely in-frame clones and lacks some. There are about 120,000 clones in the sample; approximately 94% occur only once, and more than 4.5% lies in the top ten. The sample here was peripheral blood, taken 28 days after the second AZD1222 dose. The source is an adult who received the AZD1222 COVID-19 vaccine.

This CDR3 is CASSLGLHNEQFF. The CDR3 coding sequence is TGTGCCAGCAGCTTAGGCCTACACAATGAGCAGTTCTTC. The chain carries TRBV7-9 and TRBJ2-1; D not resolved. CDR3 length: 13 residues. Germline loops: CDR1 SEHNR, CDR2 FQNEAQ (reference sequence). Trimming removed 1 base at V and 5 bases at J, with 6 bases between. Full variable domain (rest looked up from reference TRBV7-9 and TRBJ2-1): DTGVSQNPRHKITKRGQNVTFRCDPISEHNRLYWYRQTLGQGPEFLTYFQNEAQLEKSRLLSDRFSAERPKGSFSTLEIQRTEQGDSAMYLCASSLGLHNEQFFGPGTRLTVL.

The rearrangement uses TRBV18 and TRBJ2-4; D is unresolved. V was clipped by 2 bases and J by 0 bases, with 5 bases between them. Germline assignment: CDR1 KGHSH and CDR2 LQKENI. The CDR3 spans 14 residues. As DNA, the CDR3 is TGTGCCAGCTCACCAAGTCGAGCCAAAAACATTCAGTACTTC. Amino acid sequence: CASSPSRAKNIQYF.

The chain combines TRBV2 with TRBJ1-2, with D unresolved. CDR1 SNHLY and CDR2 FYNNEI come from the germline V gene. Trimming removed 4 bases from V and 2 bases from J, with 8 bases in between. The CDR3 contains 13 residues. CDR3 sequence (DNA): TGTGCCAGCAGTGCCGAGCAGAACTATGGCTACACCTTC. Amino acids: CASSAEQNYGYTF.

The chain carries TRBV2 and TRBJ1-2; D is perhaps TRBD1 (6 bases). Germline CDR1 reads SNHLY; CDR2 reads FYNNEI. The length of the CDR3 is 13 residues. Trimming cost V 5 bases and J 4 bases, with 11 bases left between them. The CDR3 DNA reads TGTGCCAGCAGTATTGGACAGACCTATGGCTACACCTTC. Residues: CASSIGQTYGYTF.

The chain links TRBV15 to TRBJ1-5; D possibly corresponds to TRBD1 (5 bases). The CDR3 loop spans 15 amino acids. Germline V lookup: CDR1 LNHNV, CDR2 YYDKDF (reference sequence). The V end was cut by 0 bases, the J end by 5 bases, with 11 bases between. The DNA for the CDR3 is TGTGCCACCAGCAGAGATAAGACAGAGTATCAGCCCCAGCATTTT. Translated: CATSRDKTEYQPQHF.

The rearrangement uses TRBV12-3 or TRBV12-4 and TRBJ1-3; weak D call: TRBD1 (5 bases). Deletions cut 6 bases from V and 6 bases from J, with 9 bases between. The CDR3 is made up of 12 amino acids. CDR3 residues: CASSLGENTIYF. The CDR3 DNA reads as TGTGCCAGCAGCCTGGGGGAAAACACCATATATTTT.

The chain joins TRBV29-1 to TRBJ1-4, with a weak D call TRBD1 (6 bases). Germline V gene lookup returns CDR1 SQVTM and CDR2 ANQGSEA. CDR3 length equals 12 residues. The DNA of the CDR3 is TGCATCCTCAGGGGTTCTAATGAAAAACTGTTTTTT. This codes for CILRGSNEKLFF.

The rearrangement links TRBV15 to TRBJ2-7, with D perhaps matching TRBD1 (6 bases). CDR3 length equals 15 residues. Trimming removed 0 bases at V and 3 bases at J, with 12 bases between. Per the germline V gene, CDR1 is LNHNV and CDR2 is YYDKDF (reference sequence). The chain's CDR3 is CATSREIDRSYEQYF. The CDR3, as DNA: TGTGCCACCAGCAGAGAGATCGACAGGAGCTACGAGCAGTACTTC.

The gene calls are TRBV7-9 and TRBJ1-1; D gene uncertain. Germline V CDR1 and CDR2: SEHNR, FQNEAQ (reference sequence). The CDR3 length is 14 residues. Trimming cost V 8 bases and J 1 base, with 14 bases left between them. In nucleotides, the CDR3 is TGTGCCAGCGTGCGAGGGCAAGGGAACACTGAAGCTTTCTTT. Amino acids: CASVRGQGNTEAFF.

About this clone itself: Other nucleotide sequences in the sample specify the same CDR3. This rearrangement joins TRBV5-1 to TRBJ1-5; D is possibly TRBD1 (5 bases). There are 15 residues in the CDR3. Trimming took off 2 bases at V and 1 base at J, with 10 bases between the two ends. Germline V gene data show CDR1 as SGHRS and CDR2 as YFSETQ. The chain's CDR3 is CASSLEGLSNQPQHF. The CDR3 DNA follows: TGCGCCAGCAGCTTAGAGGGGCTCAGCAATCAGCCCCAGCATTTT.

V is TRBV4-3 and J is TRBJ1-5, with 8 positions matching TRBD1. CDR3 length: 15 residues. CDR1 is LGHNA, CDR2 YSLEER, per germline. With 1 base clipped from V and 2 bases from J, the junction kept 1 base outside the gene matches. The DNA for the CDR3 is TGCGCCAGCAGCCAAGGGGGACAGGGCAATCAGCCCCAGCATTTT. As protein: CASSQGGQGNQPQHF.

The chain has TRBV7-7 and TRBJ2-5; no clear D gene. Germline V gene sequence: CDR1 SSHAT, CDR2 FNYEAQ (reference sequence). The CDR3 has 14 amino acids. Deletions cut 1 base from V and 5 bases from J, with 11 bases between. CDR3 sequence (DNA): TGTGCCAGCAGCTTAGAGGGTGTTCGGGAGACCCAGTACTTC. This translates into CASSLEGVRETQYF.

The chain recombines TRBV15 with TRBJ2-1; D tentatively reads TRBD1 or TRBD2 (6 bases each). CDR1 and CDR2 (germline): LNHNV, YYDKDF (reference sequence). The V end was cut by 0 bases, the J end by 8 bases, with 14 bases between. The CDR3 extends over 15 amino acids. Written as DNA, the CDR3 is TGTGCCACCAGCAGAGATCCGGGGGCGGTGGATGAGCAGTTCTTC. Its protein is CATSRDPGAVDEQFF.

The genes are TRBV9 and TRBJ2-1; D remains unclear. V lost 4 bases to trimming and J lost 9 bases, with 20 bases between them. The CDR3 is made up of 15 amino acids. CDR1 is SGDLS, CDR2 YYNGEE, per germline. The CDR3 region is CASSSDPILAAEQFF. The DNA for the CDR3 is TGTGCCAGCAGCTCAGACCCGATCCTGGCGGCTGAGCAGTTCTTC.

The gene calls are TRBV10-3 and TRBJ1-6; 9 bases map to TRBD1. With V trimmed by 6 bases and J by 7 bases, 7 bases remained unmatched. The CDR3 spans 15 residues. In germline, CDR1 is ENHRY, CDR2 SYGVKD. The CDR3 region is CAISQRTGDNSPLHF. The CDR3 nucleotides are TGTGCCATCAGCCAGAGGACAGGGGACAATTCACCCCTCCACTTT.

The chain recombines TRBV28 with TRBJ1-1, with D perhaps TRBD1 (5 bases). Deletions cut 3 bases from V and 1 base from J, with 12 bases between. This CDR3 has 15 amino acids. Per the germline V gene, CDR1 is MDHEN and CDR2 is SYDVKM. In DNA, the CDR3 is TGTGCCAGCAGTTTTTTAGGGACGGCGAACACTGAAGCTTTCTTT. This sequence encodes CASSFLGTANTEAFF.

J is TRBJ1-4 and V is TRBV19, with 12 bases aligning to TRBD1. Unmatched junction bases numbered 7, after V lost 6 bases and J lost 8 bases. This CDR3 is built from 15 residues. The germline CDR1 and CDR2 sequences are LNHDA and SQIVND (reference sequence). This chain's CDR3 is CASREGQGAAEKLFF. CDR3 in DNA: TGTGCCAGTAGGGAGGGACAGGGGGCGGCGGAAAAACTGTTTTTT.

This clone was observed a single time. The chain carries TRBV19 and TRBJ2-7, with 8 bases aligning to TRBD2. The CDR3 runs to 13 residues. CDR1 LNHDA and CDR2 SQIVND come from the germline V gene (reference sequence). V was pared by 7 bases and J by 5 bases, with 7 bases of the junction left unmatched. CDR3 sequence (DNA): TGTGCCAGTACGTTCCGGGAGGGCCACGAGCAGTACTTC. Encoded protein: CASTFREGHEQYF.

This chain links TRBV6-5 with TRBJ2-3; a possible D gene is TRBD2 (6 bases). This CDR3 region has 16 residues. With 2 bases removed from V and 1 base from J, the gap between germline ends came to 13 bases. From germline, CDR1 is MNHEY and CDR2 SVGAGI. The CDR3 DNA follows: TGTGCCAGCAGTTACCGAGGAGGGATGGGCACAGATACGCAGTATTTT. Translating gives CASSYRGGMGTDTQYF.

This clone showed up just once. This chain joins TRBV19 and TRBJ1-5; D ambiguous. From germline, CDR1 is LNHDA and CDR2 SQIVND (reference sequence). V was pared by 9 bases and J by 4 bases, with 16 bases between. The CDR3 spans 14 residues. This CDR3 is CASTPLTFNQPQHF. The CDR3 bases are TGTGCCAGCACGCCCCTGACCTTTAATCAGCCCCAGCATTTT.

This chain uses TRBV7-3 with TRBJ1-1; D uncertain. Trimming removed 5 bases from V and 3 bases from J, with 10 bases in between. The CDR3 has 13 amino acids. Germline CDR1 reads SGHTA; CDR2 reads FQGTGA. Written as DNA, the CDR3 is TGTGCCAGCAGCACCACTGCGTACACTGAAGCTTTCTTT. Residues: CASSTTAYTEAFF.

V and J are TRBV19 and TRBJ2-7; D unclear. The CDR3 length is 13 residues. Germline CDR1 LNHDA, CDR2 SQIVND (reference sequence). Trimming left V 4 bases short and J 6 bases short, with 13 bases between. CDR3 in amino acids: CASSTLGPAEQYF. The CDR3 bases are TGTGCCAGTAGTACTCTAGGGCCCGCCGAGCAGTACTTC.

The rearrangement uses TRBV15 and TRBJ1-6, with D tentatively TRBD1 (6 bases). CDR3 length: 14 residues. The germline V gene encodes CDR1 LNHNV and CDR2 YYDKDF (reference sequence). V dropped 5 bases and J dropped 6 bases, with 11 bases sitting between them. CDR3 in DNA: TGTGCCACCAGCCACAGGGTTCGTAATTCACCCCTCCACTTT. It specifies CATSHRVRNSPLHF. The full variable domain, its missing parts supplied by reference TRBV15 and TRBJ1-6, is DAMVIQNPRYQVTQFGKPVTLSCSQTLNHNVMYWYQQKSSQAPKLLFHYYDKDFNNEADTPDNFQSRRPNTSFCFLDIRSPGLGDTAMYLCATSHRVRNSPLHFGNGTRLTVT.

J is TRBJ1-2 and V is TRBV6-2 or TRBV6-3; TRBD1 might be the D (5 bases). Trimming stripped 6 bases from V and 4 bases from J, with 15 bases between. The germline CDR1 and CDR2 sequences are MNHEY and SVGEGT. The CDR3 loop spans 14 amino acids. Here the CDR3 reads CASSGGPGIYGYTF. For the CDR3, the DNA is TGTGCCAGCAGCGGGGGTCCAGGGATCTATGGCTACACCTTC.

This clone came up once. V gene TRBV5-4 combines with J gene TRBJ2-7; 11 bases align to TRBD2. From germline, CDR1 is SGHNT and CDR2 YYREEE (reference sequence). V lost 4 bases to trimming and J lost 2 bases; unmatched junction nucleotides: 5. The CDR3 has 15 amino acids. CDR3 coding DNA: TGTGCCAGCAGCCTTGGGACTAGCGGAACCTACGAGCAGTACTTC. Its protein product is CASSLGTSGTYEQYF.